These 18 T cell receptor beta chains were all obtained from the same sample, sequenced in a study of tumor-infiltrating lymphocytes in primary liver carcinoma. Researchers drew blood RNA from unsorted whole blood and extracted germline DNA as well. The investigators made TCR beta cDNA from 400 to 550 ng total RNA, using a constant-region primer. Three nested multiplex PCR rounds, a slightly modified ARM-PCR method, built the TCR beta libraries. It was with TRBV1-TRBV30 forward primers and a C-beta reverse primer that the first two PCR rounds were run, at roughly 10 cycles each. TCRdb itself ran the multiplex PCR reads through MiXCR, one entry per CDR3 protein. The sample shows fewer than 400,000 distinct CDR3 sequences, 65% of them seen only once. Sequenced material: peripheral blood. These receptors were obtained from a man aged 40-49 years with primary liver carcinoma and hepatitis B virus infection.

Concerning this clonotype itself: At one of its ends the junction is not consistent with the germline gene, which may arise from a read error. The chain employs TRBV7-9 and TRBJ2-1; TRBD1 might be the D (7 bases). The length of the CDR3 is 14 residues. Germline assignment: CDR1 SEHNR and CDR2 FQNEAQ (reference sequence). The CDR3 DNA is TGTGCCAGCAACTTAGGAGGGGGCTGGGATGAGCAGTTCTTC. This gives the protein CASNLGGGWDEQFF.

This clonotype was counted a few times. The rearrangement joins TRBV19 to TRBJ1-5; D is possibly TRBD1 (6 bases). The germline V gene has CDR1 LNHDA and CDR2 SQIVND (reference sequence). The CDR3 consists of 15 residues. Trimming removed 7 bases at V and 7 bases at J, with 20 bases between. CDR3 sequence: CASTSTRQVRQPQHF. The DNA for the CDR3 is TGTGCCAGTACCTCAACCCGACAGGTCCGGCAGCCCCAGCATTTT.

This clonotype was observed once. The germline gene is not matched at one end of the junction; a read error may be the cause. This chain joins TRBV4-3 and TRBJ2-7, with D perhaps TRBD1 (6 bases). The CDR3 spans 14 residues. Germline V gene data show CDR1 as LGHNA and CDR2 as YSLEER. The CDR3: CARSRYRDSYEQYF. For the CDR3, the DNA is TGCGCCAGGAGCCGGTACAGGGACTCCTACGAGCAGTACTTC.

V gene TRBV11-2 combines with J gene TRBJ2-3; weak D call: TRBD2 (5 bases). CDR1 is SGHAT and CDR2 is FQNNGV in the germline V gene. This CDR3 spans 15 amino acids. The V gene lost 5 bases and the J gene lost 2 bases, with 14 bases spanning the gap. The CDR3 loop reads CASSVSSRITDTQYF. The CDR3 DNA sequence: TGTGCCAGCAGCGTGTCTAGCAGGATCACAGATACGCAGTATTTT.

The chain combines TRBV7-2 with TRBJ1-6, with D unresolved. V was clipped by 5 bases and J by 7 bases, with 9 bases between them. The CDR3 totals 13 residues. The germline V gene encodes CDR1 SGHTA and CDR2 FQGNSA. The CDR3 loop is CASSPQPNSPLHF. In nucleotides, the CDR3 is TGTGCCAGCAGCCCACAGCCAAATTCACCCCTCCACTTT.

This clonotype was observed a single time. This chain connects TRBV28 to TRBJ1-1, with D unclear. V gave up 6 bases and J gave up 1 base, with 12 bases separating them. This CDR3 comprises 14 residues. The germline CDR1 and CDR2 sequences are MDHEN and SYDVKM. In DNA form, the CDR3 reads TGTGCCAGCAGCCTCCGGACGGGGAACACTGAAGCTTTCTTT. This encodes CASSLRTGNTEAFF.

The table lists this clonotype with a few counts. At one end, the junction sequence differs from germline, possibly due to a read error. The chain has TRBV29-1 and TRBJ2-2; D may be TRBD2 (5 bases). The CDR3 runs 11 residues. Germline CDR1 SQVTM, CDR2 ANQGSEA. This CDR3 is CSVGPTGELFF. The CDR3, as DNA: TGCAGCGTTGGACCCACCGGGGAGTTGTTTTTT.

The chain employs TRBV29-1 and TRBJ2-3; 9 bases fit TRBD2. The length of the CDR3 is 13 residues. V lost 7 bases to trimming and J lost 9 bases; unmatched junction nucleotides: 11. Germline V gives CDR1 SQVTM, CDR2 ANQGSEA. Here the CDR3 DNA reads TGCAGCGGAGGCGGGGGGGCAACAGGCACGCAGTATTTT. Protein sequence: CSGGGGATGTQYF.

This clonotype showed up just a few times. This chain uses TRBV6-2 or TRBV6-3 with TRBJ2-1, with 10 positions matching TRBD2. The CDR3 covers 14 residues. Trimming took 5 bases from V and 5 from J; bases not matched to a gene: 3. Germline V gives CDR1 MNHEY, CDR2 SVGEGT. CDR3 loop: CASSRLAGHNEQFF. The CDR3 region has the DNA TGTGCCAGCAGTCGACTAGCGGGCCACAATGAGCAGTTCTTC.

Regarding this clonotype: The junction departs from the called germline gene at one end, perhaps through a read error. The chain links TRBV11-2 to TRBJ2-1; tentatively, D is TRBD1 or TRBD2 (5 bases each). Germline-derived CDR1 and CDR2 are SGHAT and FQNNGV. CDR3 size: 15 residues. DNA for the CDR3: TGTGCCAGCAGGTCCCGGGGCCCAGAAGCCATTGAGCAGTTCTTT. It yields the protein CASRSRGPEAIEQFF.

Worth noting for this clonotype: Given a much more abundant clone one base away, this may be a read error. The rearrangement joins TRBV4-2 to TRBJ2-7; 9 bases agree with TRBD2. Germline values: CDR1 LGHNA, CDR2 YNFKEQ. This CDR3 contains 17 residues. V lost 2 bases to trimming and J lost 4 bases; unmatched junction nucleotides: 12. The CDR3 region is CASSQLAGSGRSYEQYF. DNA of the CDR3: TGTGCCAGCAGCCAATTAGCCGGTAGCGGGAGAAGTTACGAGCAGTACTTC.

This clonotype was observed once. V is TRBV2 and J is TRBJ2-7, with D tentatively TRBD2 (5 bases). CDR1 is SNHLY and CDR2 is FYNNEI in the germline V gene. This CDR3 spans 13 amino acids. V shed 7 bases and J shed 3 bases, with 13 bases lying between them. The CDR3 nucleotides read TGTGCCAGCAAGGCTAGCCTGAACTACGAGCAGTACTTC. This encodes CASKASLNYEQYF. Supplemented by reference TRBV2 and TRBJ2-7, the full variable domain reads EPEVTQTPSHQVTQMGQEVILRCVPISNHLYFYWYRQILGQKVEFLVSFYNNEISEKSEIFDDQFSVERPDGSNFTLKIRSTKLEDSAMYFCASKASLNYEQYFGPGTRLTVT.

This chain joins TRBV29-1 and TRBJ2-5; D might be TRBD1 (6 bases). The CDR3 loop spans 13 amino acids. In germline, CDR1 is SQVTM, CDR2 ANQGSEA. Deletions cut 1 base from V and 5 bases from J, with 11 bases between. The DNA for the CDR3 is TGCAGCGTTGAAGCGGACAGAGGGGAGACCCAGTACTTC. This gives the protein CSVEADRGETQYF.

This clonotype was recorded only once. The chain recombines TRBV11-2 with TRBJ2-5, with 11 bases matching TRBD2. Germline V gene lookup returns CDR1 SGHAT and CDR2 FQNNGV. There are 15 residues in the CDR3. V dropped 5 bases and J dropped 1; count of bases not matched to a gene: 3. CDR3 protein: CASSMGLAAQETQYF. CDR3 coding DNA: TGTGCCAGCAGCATGGGACTAGCGGCCCAAGAGACCCAGTACTTC.

This clonotype was seen more than once but under ten times. This rearrangement joins TRBV29-1 to TRBJ1-1; the D is unclear. The V end lost 3 bases, the J end lost 1 base, and 6 bases lay between the germline ends. Germline CDR1 and CDR2: SQVTM and ANQGSEA. This CDR3 is 12 amino acids long. CDR3 in DNA: TGCAGCGTTGAGTGGGGGAACACTGAAGCTTTCTTT. Its translation: CSVEWGNTEAFF.

Turning to this clonotype: This sequence may be a read error, since a much larger clone differs from it by one base. The genes are TRBV29-1 and TRBJ2-1; the D call may be TRBD1 or TRBD2 (5 bases each). The better agreement between TRBJ2-7 and the DNA end casts doubt on the J call. The CDR3 is made up of 14 amino acids. Per germline, CDR1 SQVTM and CDR2 ANQGSEA. CDR3 nucleotide sequence: TGCAGCGTCTCCGGGACGGCGAACTACAATGAGCAGTACTTC. Amino acids: CSVSGTANYNEQYF.

A remark on this clonotype: A read error may produce the germline difference seen at one junction end. This chain uses TRBV5-6 with TRBJ2-1; D unresolved. There are 17 residues in the CDR3. CDR1 SGHDT and CDR2 YYEEEE come from the germline V gene. In DNA form, the CDR3 reads TGTGCTAGCAGCTTGGGATTGGGCTCATCAGGATGCAATGAGCAGTTCTTC. This sequence encodes CASSLGLGSSGCNEQFF. The entire variable domain, with the rest obtained from reference TRBV5-6 and TRBJ2-1, is as follows: DAGVTQSPTHLIKTRGQQVTLRCSPKSGHDTVSWYQQALGQGPQFIFQYYEEEERQRGNFPDRFSGHQFPNYSSELNVNALLLGDSALYLCASSLGLGSSGCNEQFFGPGTRLTVL.

This clonotype was recorded many times. V usage is TRBV29-1 and J usage is TRBJ1-5; TRBD1 might be the D (6 bases). The germline CDR1 and CDR2 sequences are SQVTM and ANQGSEA. The CDR3 contains 13 residues. V dropped 4 bases and J dropped 5 bases, with 12 bases sitting between them. This CDR3 reads CSVGGRGDQPQHF. The CDR3 nucleotides are TGCAGCGTTGGGGGCAGGGGCGATCAGCCCCAGCATTTT.